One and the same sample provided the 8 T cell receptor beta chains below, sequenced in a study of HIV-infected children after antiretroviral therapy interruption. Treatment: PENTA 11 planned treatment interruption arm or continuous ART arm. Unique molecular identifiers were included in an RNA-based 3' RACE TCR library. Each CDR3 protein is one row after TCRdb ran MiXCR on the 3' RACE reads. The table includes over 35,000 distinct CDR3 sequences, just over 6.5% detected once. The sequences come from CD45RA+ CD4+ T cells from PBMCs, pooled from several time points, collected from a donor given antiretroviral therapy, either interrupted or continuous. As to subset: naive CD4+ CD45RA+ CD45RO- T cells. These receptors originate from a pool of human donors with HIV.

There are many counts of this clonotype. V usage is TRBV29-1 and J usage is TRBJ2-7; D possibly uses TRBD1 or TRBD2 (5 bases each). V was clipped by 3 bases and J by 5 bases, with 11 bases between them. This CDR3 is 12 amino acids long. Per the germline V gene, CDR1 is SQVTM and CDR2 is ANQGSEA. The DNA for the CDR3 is TGCAGCGTTGAGAGGGGCTCGGACGAGCAGTACTTC. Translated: CSVERGSDEQYF.

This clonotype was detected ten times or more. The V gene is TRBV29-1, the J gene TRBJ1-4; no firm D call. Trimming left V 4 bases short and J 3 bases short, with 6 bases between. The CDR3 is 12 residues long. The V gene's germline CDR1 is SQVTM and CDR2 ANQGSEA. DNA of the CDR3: TGCAGCGTTGGGTCAGCTAATGAAAAACTGTTTTTT. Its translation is CSVGSANEKLFF.

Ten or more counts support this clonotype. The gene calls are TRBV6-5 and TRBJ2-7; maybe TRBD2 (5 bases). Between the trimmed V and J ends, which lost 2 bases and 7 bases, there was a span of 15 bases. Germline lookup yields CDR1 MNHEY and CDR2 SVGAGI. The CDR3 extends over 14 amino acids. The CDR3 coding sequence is TGTGCCAGCAGTTACGGAGGCAGTCCCCCGGAGCAGTACTTC. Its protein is CASSYGGSPPEQYF.

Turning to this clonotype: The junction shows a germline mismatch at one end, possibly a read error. CDR3 DNA sequence: TGCAGAGCTAGAGATTTCCTCGACACCCGGGTAGGAGAGCAGTACTTC. Translation: CRARDFLDTRVGEQYF. The V call is TRBV20-1, the J call TRBJ2-7; D unresolved. From germline, CDR1 is DFQATT and CDR2 SNEGSKA (reference sequence). There are 16 residues in the CDR3.

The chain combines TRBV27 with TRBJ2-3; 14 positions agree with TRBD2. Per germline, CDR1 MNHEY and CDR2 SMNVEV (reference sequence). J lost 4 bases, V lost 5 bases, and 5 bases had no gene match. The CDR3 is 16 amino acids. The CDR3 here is CASSKRLAGGSDTQYF. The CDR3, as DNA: TGTGCCAGCAGTAAACGACTAGCGGGAGGGTCAGATACGCAGTATTTT.

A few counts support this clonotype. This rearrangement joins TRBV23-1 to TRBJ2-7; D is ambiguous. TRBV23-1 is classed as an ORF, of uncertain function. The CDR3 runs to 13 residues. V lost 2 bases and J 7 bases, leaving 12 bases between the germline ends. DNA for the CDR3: TGCGCCAGCAGTCAACCTACACCGATGGAGCAGTACTTC. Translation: CASSQPTPMEQYF.

In DNA form, the CDR3 reads TGTGCCAGCGCCCCGGGAGGTTTCCCCTACGAGCAGTACTTC. Translating it yields CASAPGGFPYEQYF. The V gene is TRBV12-3 or TRBV12-4, the J gene TRBJ2-7; TRBD2 matches at 7 bases. Germline trimming cut 8 bases from V and 2 bases from J; bases unmatched to any gene: 9. The CDR3 runs 14 residues.

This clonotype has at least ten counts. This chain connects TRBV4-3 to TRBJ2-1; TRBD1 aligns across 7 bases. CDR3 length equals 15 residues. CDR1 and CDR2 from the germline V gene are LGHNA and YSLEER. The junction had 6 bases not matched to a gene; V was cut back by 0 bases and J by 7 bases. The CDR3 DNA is TGCGCCAGCAGCCAAGATACCACAGGGGCGAATGAGCAGTTCTTC. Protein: CASSQDTTGANEQFF.